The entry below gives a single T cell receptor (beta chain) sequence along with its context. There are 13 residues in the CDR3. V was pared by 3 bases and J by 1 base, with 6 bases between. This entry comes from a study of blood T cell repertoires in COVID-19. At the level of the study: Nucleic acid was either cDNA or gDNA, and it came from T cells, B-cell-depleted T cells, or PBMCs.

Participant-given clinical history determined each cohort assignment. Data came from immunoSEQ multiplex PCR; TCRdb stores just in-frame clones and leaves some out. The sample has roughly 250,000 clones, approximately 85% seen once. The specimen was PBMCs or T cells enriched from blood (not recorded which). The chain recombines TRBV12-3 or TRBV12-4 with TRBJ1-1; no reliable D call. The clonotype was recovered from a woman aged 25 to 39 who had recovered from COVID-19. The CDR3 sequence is CASSFGGNTEAFF. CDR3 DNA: TGTGCCAGCAGTTTCGGCGGGAACACTGAAGCTTTCTTT.